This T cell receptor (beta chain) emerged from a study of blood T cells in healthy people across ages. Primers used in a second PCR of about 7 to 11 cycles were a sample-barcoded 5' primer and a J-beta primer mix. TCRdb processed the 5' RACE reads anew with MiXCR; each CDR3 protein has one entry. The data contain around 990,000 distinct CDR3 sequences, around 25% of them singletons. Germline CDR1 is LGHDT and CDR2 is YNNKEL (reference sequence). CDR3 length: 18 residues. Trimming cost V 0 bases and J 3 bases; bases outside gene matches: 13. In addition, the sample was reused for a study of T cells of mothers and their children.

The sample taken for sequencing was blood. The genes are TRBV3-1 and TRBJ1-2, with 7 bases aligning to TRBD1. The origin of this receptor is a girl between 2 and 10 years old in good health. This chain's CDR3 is CASSQDPLGVGQDYGYTF. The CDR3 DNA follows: TGTGCCAGCAGCCAAGATCCTCTCGGGGTCGGACAGGACTATGGCTACACCTTC.